What follows are 30 T cell receptor beta chains derived from one specimen sequenced in a study of spatial heterogeneity in lung cancer. Time point meaning: sample taken at primary tumor resection. Whole RNA came from tumor, nontumor lung or frozen PBMC and was sequenced without being sorted. TCRdb itself ran the 5' RACE reads through MiXCR, one entry per CDR3 protein. Counted here are a few thousand distinct CDR3 sequences, roughly 30% occurring once; the ten biggest clones make up under 75%. The sequenced sample was PBMCs, obtained at surgery. All receptors come from a male donor with early-stage non-small cell lung cancer.

A few counts support this clonotype. The chain couples TRBV9 to TRBJ2-3; perhaps TRBD2 as D (6 bases). From germline, CDR1 is SGDLS and CDR2 YYNGEE. This CDR3 comprises 11 residues. Trimming pared 4 bases from V and 6 bases from J, leaving 6 bases between. The CDR3 region has the DNA TGTGCCAGCAGCCGGGGGGATACGCAGTATTTT. Translation gives CASSRGDTQYF.

This clonotype was found once. J is TRBJ2-5 and V is TRBV20-1, with 13 bases aligning to TRBD2. Germline V CDR1 and CDR2: DFQATT, SNEGSKA (reference sequence). V was clipped by 5 bases and J by 2 bases; unmatched bases: 8. CDR3 length: 16 amino acids. The CDR3 DNA sequence: TGCAGTGCTGATACGGGACTAGCGGGGAGTCAAGAGACCCAGTACTTC. This sequence encodes CSADTGLAGSQETQYF.

CDR3 residues: CAWSVPAGSGRTYEQYF. DNA of the CDR3: TGTGCCTGGAGTGTACCAGCGGGGTCAGGGCGAACCTACGAGCAGTACTTC. J is TRBJ2-7 and V is TRBV30; 7 bases line up with TRBD2. This CDR3 comprises 17 residues. Looked up from germline, CDR1 is GTSNPN and CDR2 is SVGIG (reference sequence). J lost 2 bases, V lost 0 bases, and 13 bases had no gene match. Full variable domain (missing parts from reference TRBV30 and TRBJ2-7): SQTIHQWPATLVQPVGSPLSLECTVEGTSNPNLYWYRQAAGRGLQLLFYSVGIGQISSEVPQNLSASRPQDRQFILSSKKLLLSDSGFYLCAWSVPAGSGRTYEQYFGPGTRLTVT.

This clonotype was found once. The chain is built from TRBV24-1 and TRBJ2-1; 8 bases align to TRBD2. The CDR3 totals 14 residues. CDR1 is KGHDR, CDR2 SFDVKD, per germline. The trim removed 8 bases at V and 6 bases at J, leaving 8 bases unmatched. The CDR3 DNA sequence: TGTGCCACCAATTCGGGGGGGTCTTTCAATGAGCAGTTCTTC. It encodes CATNSGGSFNEQFF.

Comments on this clonotype: A read error may account for a junction end that differs from germline. The V call is TRBV4-2, the J call TRBJ1-6; D ambiguous. CDR1 and CDR2 from the germline V gene are LGHNA and YNFKEQ. The CDR3 has 16 amino acids. CDR3 in amino acids: CVSSQDGIATSSPLHF. The CDR3 nucleotides read TGTGTCAGCAGCCAAGATGGGATCGCCACTTCTTCACCCCTCCACTTT.

This clonotype was observed at least ten times. The J gene is TRBJ2-7, the V gene TRBV20-1; 11 nucleotides line up with TRBD2. This CDR3 comprises 16 residues. Germline V gene data show CDR1 as DFQATT and CDR2 as SNEGSKA (reference sequence). V lost 0 bases and J lost 3; bases outside the gene matches: 7. CDR3 amino acids: CSARDSSGRASYEQYF. DNA of the CDR3: TGCAGTGCTAGAGACAGTAGCGGGAGGGCTAGCTACGAGCAGTACTTC.

The rearrangement links TRBV12-3 or TRBV12-4 to TRBJ2-3; TRBD1 or TRBD2 may be the D gene (6 bases each). V lost 7 bases and J lost 9, with 17 bases in between. This CDR3 contains 13 residues. CDR3 region: CASNPGGGPTQYF. Written as DNA, the CDR3 is TGTGCCAGCAACCCCGGAGGGGGTCCGACGCAGTATTTT.

The chain has TRBV12-3 or TRBV12-4 and TRBJ2-2; D might be TRBD1 (6 bases). V lost 7 bases and J lost 6, with 15 bases in between. The CDR3 runs to 14 residues. The CDR3 DNA reads TGTGCCAGCAATACAGGGTTATTATCCGGGGAGCTGTTTTTT. It specifies CASNTGLLSGELFF.

This clonotype was seen a handful of times. The rearrangement links TRBV7-9 to TRBJ2-3, with D perhaps matching TRBD2 (6 bases). In germline, CDR1 is SEHNR, CDR2 FQNEAQ (reference sequence). This CDR3 contains 16 residues. Trimming removed 1 base from V and 1 base from J, with 12 bases in between. The CDR3: CASSLGAPGGTDTQYF. CDR3 nucleotides: TGTGCCAGCAGCTTAGGGGCTCCGGGGGGCACAGATACGCAGTATTTT.

This clonotype was found many times. This sequence joins TRBV29-1 and TRBJ2-7; D uncertain. The CDR3 contains 8 residues. The germline V gene has CDR1 SQVTM and CDR2 ANQGSEA. The V and J ends lost 8 bases and 7 bases respectively, with 6 bases between them. CDR3 loop: CSHREQYF. In nucleotides, the CDR3 is TGCAGCCACCGGGAGCAGTACTTC.

This clonotype was counted only a few times. This chain connects TRBV10-3 to TRBJ2-1; tentatively, D is TRBD1 (5 bases). Germline loops: CDR1 ENHRY, CDR2 SYGVKD. This CDR3 contains 13 residues. Trimming left V 2 bases short and J 4 bases short, with 6 bases between. This CDR3 is CAISERGYNEQFF. CDR3 in DNA: TGTGCCATCAGTGAGAGGGGATACAATGAGCAGTTCTTC.

This clonotype is classed as medium-sized. This chain connects TRBV7-9 to TRBJ2-5; 9 nucleotides agree with TRBD1. The CDR3 runs 16 residues. The trim removed 0 bases at V and 5 bases at J, leaving 7 bases unmatched. The germline V gene has CDR1 SEHNR and CDR2 FQNEAQ (reference sequence). CDR3 region: CASSLAGAQGAETQYF. The DNA of the CDR3 is TGTGCCAGCAGCTTAGCGGGGGCACAGGGGGCTGAGACCCAGTACTTC.

The chain combines TRBV28 with TRBJ2-3; TRBD2 aligns across 8 bases. Trimming removed 6 bases from V and 10 bases from J; junction bases left unmatched: 12. The germline CDR1 and CDR2 sequences are MDHEN and SYDVKM. The CDR3 has 14 amino acids. The CDR3 coding sequence is TGTGCCAGCAGCCTTAGCGGGGCGGGCAGCTCGCAGTATTTT. Amino acids: CASSLSGAGSSQYF.

This chain's CDR3 is CASSLPRVAEQFF. The CDR3 DNA follows: TGCGCCAGCAGCTTACCCAGGGTTGCTGAGCAGTTCTTC. This chain joins TRBV5-1 and TRBJ2-1, with D possibly TRBD1 on 5 matching bases. This CDR3 has 13 amino acids. Germline V gene data show CDR1 as SGHRS and CDR2 as YFSETQ. The ends were cut back, 2 bases at V and 9 bases at J, with 12 bases in the middle.

This clonotype is deemed medium-sized (0.01 to 0.1%). V and J are TRBV10-3 and TRBJ1-5; no reliable D call. The CDR3 spans 14 residues. V was pared by 2 bases and J by 7 bases, with 12 bases between. Per germline, CDR1 ENHRY and CDR2 SYGVKD. CDR3 coding DNA: TGTGCCATCAGTGAGACCGGGAAAGGGCAGCCCCAGCATTTT. It encodes CAISETGKGQPQHF.

Comment on this clonotype: A much larger clone sits a single nucleotide away, making a read error possible. The chain links TRBV13 to TRBJ2-1; 12 bases agree with TRBD2. The CDR3 loop spans 17 amino acids. Germline CDR1 and CDR2: PRHDT and FYEKMQ (reference sequence). The CDR3 bases are TGTGCCAGCAGCGCCGGACTAGCGGGGAGCTCCTACAATGAGCAGATCTTC. Its protein product is CASSAGLAGSSYNEQIF.

The table lists this clonotype with a few counts. The rearrangement joins TRBV27 to TRBJ2-1; 7 bases match TRBD1. This CDR3 contains 15 residues. Trimming at V came to 0 bases and at J to 3 bases, leaving 2 bases not matched to a gene. Germline CDR1 and CDR2: MNHEY and SMNVEV (reference sequence). CDR3 DNA: TGTGCCAGCAGTTTATCTCCAGGGGGCTACAATGAGCAGTTCTTC. This encodes CASSLSPGGYNEQFF.

Comments on this clonotype: This may come from a read error, since a much larger clone is one base off. V gene TRBV7-6 combines with J gene TRBJ2-7; TRBD1 matches at 8 bases. CDR1 and CDR2 from the germline V gene are SGHVS and FNYEAQ. V lost 4 bases, J lost 7 bases, and 6 bases stayed unmatched. The CDR3 spans 13 residues. For the CDR3, the DNA is TGTGCCAGCAGCTGCAGGACAGGGAGGGAGCAGTACTTC. It yields the protein CASSCRTGREQYF.

The chain couples TRBV7-2 to TRBJ1-5, with TRBD1 matching 10 bases. Per germline, CDR1 SGHTA and CDR2 FQGNSA. CDR3 length: 21 amino acids. Germline trimming cut 2 bases from V and 4 bases from J; bases unmatched to any gene: 20. CDR3 in DNA: TGTGCCAGCAGCTTAAAAGGCCTAACCGGGACAGGGGATCTGAGGAATCAGCCCCAGCATTTT. Its translation: CASSLKGLTGTGDLRNQPQHF.

This chain links TRBV7-2 with TRBJ1-2, with D perhaps TRBD1 (5 bases). V was trimmed by 1 base and J by 6 bases, leaving 9 bases between them. The CDR3 is 13 residues long. The germline V gene encodes CDR1 SGHTA and CDR2 FQGNSA. In DNA form, the CDR3 reads TGTGCCAGCAGCTTAGGAGGGGCTGATGGCTACACCTTC. Translating it yields CASSLGGADGYTF.

A few counts support this clonotype. The chain has TRBV28 and TRBJ1-4; possibly TRBD1 for D (6 bases). The germline V gene encodes CDR1 MDHEN and CDR2 SYDVKM. The CDR3 runs 15 residues. V lost 1 base and J 5 bases, leaving 11 bases between the germline ends. The chain's CDR3 is CASSLLAGANEKLFF. The CDR3, as DNA: TGTGCCAGCAGTTTATTAGCAGGGGCGAATGAAAAACTGTTTTTT.

This chain links TRBV11-2 with TRBJ2-1; D is possibly TRBD1 (5 bases). The CDR3 totals 15 residues. V shed 5 bases and J shed 8 bases, with 19 bases lying between them. From germline, CDR1 is SGHAT and CDR2 FQNNGV. CDR3 sequence (DNA): TGTGCCAGCAGCACAGGACCCTCGACGAGATATGAGCAGTTCTTC. This encodes CASSTGPSTRYEQFF. Full variable domain (missing parts from reference TRBV11-2 and TRBJ2-1): EAGVAQSPRYKIIEKRQSVAFWCNPISGHATLYWYQQILGQGPKLLIQFQNNGVVDDSQLPKDRFSAERLKGVDSTLKIQPAKLEDSAVYLCASSTGPSTRYEQFFGPGTRLTVL.

J is TRBJ2-4 and V is TRBV6-5; TRBD1 aligns across 7 bases. The CDR3 is made up of 16 amino acids. V was clipped by 0 bases and J by 2 bases; unmatched bases: 4. From germline, CDR1 is MNHEY and CDR2 SVGAGI. The CDR3 nucleotides read TGTGCCAGCAGTTACTCAAGAGGGGGCACCAAAAACATTCAGTACTTC. Amino acid sequence: CASSYSRGGTKNIQYF.

This clonotype was recorded at least ten times. V gene TRBV20-1 combines with J gene TRBJ1-6; 8 bases match TRBD1. The CDR3 runs 16 residues. Germline CDR1 reads DFQATT; CDR2 reads SNEGSKA (reference sequence). V shed 2 bases, J shed 3 bases, and the junction held 6 bases outside the gene matches. The CDR3 DNA follows: TGCAGTGCTAGACCTACCGGACAGGGCTATAATTCACCCCTCCACTTT. This encodes CSARPTGQGYNSPLHF.

This clonotype occurred a few times. This chain connects TRBV14 to TRBJ2-3; D is possibly TRBD1 or TRBD2 (7 bases each). Trimming removed 2 bases at V and 2 bases at J, with 14 bases between. CDR3 length: 16 residues. The germline V gene encodes CDR1 SGHDN and CDR2 FVKESK. The CDR3 reads CASSQQGGGATDTQYF. Here the CDR3 DNA reads TGTGCCAGCAGCCAACAGGGGGGGGGTGCCACAGATACGCAGTATTTT.

CDR3 bases: TGTGCCATCAGTGTTTTCAGGGGGCGAGGGGACACTGAAGCTTTCTTT. The encoded protein is CAISVFRGRGDTEAFF. The chain joins TRBV10-3 to TRBJ1-1; 8 bases align to TRBD1. CDR3 length equals 16 residues. Trimming at V came to 4 bases and at J to 3 bases, leaving 10 bases not matched to a gene. Germline assignment: CDR1 ENHRY and CDR2 SYGVKD.

This clonotype appeared once. This chain links TRBV20-1 with TRBJ2-7; 9 bases line up with TRBD2. The V gene's germline CDR1 is DFQATT and CDR2 SNEGSKA (reference sequence). V shed 7 bases, J shed 6 bases, and the junction held 10 bases outside the gene matches. This CDR3 comprises 13 residues. The CDR3 DNA reads as TGCAGTGTTAGCGGGAGTGTCAGTGGCGAGCAGTACTTC. Its protein product is CSVSGSVSGEQYF.

Ten or more counts support this clonotype. This rearrangement joins TRBV13 to TRBJ2-5; 8 bases line up with TRBD2. In germline, CDR1 is PRHDT, CDR2 FYEKMQ (reference sequence). CDR3 length: 14 amino acids. Unmatched junction bases numbered 4, after V lost 4 bases and J lost 3 bases. CDR3 sequence (DNA): TGTGCCAGCAGCTACGGACTAGCTGAAGAGACCCAGTACTTC. This codes for CASSYGLAEETQYF.

This clonotype ranks as medium-sized. This CDR3 is CSARDGGAYSNQPQHF. The DNA for the CDR3 is TGCAGTGCTAGAGATGGAGGGGCTTATAGCAATCAGCCCCAGCATTTT. The rearrangement links TRBV20-1 to TRBJ1-5, with D possibly TRBD1 on 5 matching bases. The CDR3 consists of 16 residues. The ends were cut back, 0 bases at V and 0 bases at J, with 12 bases in the middle. CDR1 is DFQATT and CDR2 is SNEGSKA in the germline V gene (reference sequence).

This clonotype is deemed medium-sized. V usage is TRBV29-1 and J usage is TRBJ1-5, with TRBD1 matching over 9 bases. CDR3 length equals 13 residues. The V segment lost 5 bases and the J segment 5 bases; nucleotides outside the gene matches: 4. Germline CDR1 is SQVTM and CDR2 is ANQGSEA. The CDR3 region is CSVRQGGDQPQHF. DNA for the CDR3: TGCAGCGTTCGACAGGGGGGAGATCAGCCCCAGCATTTT.